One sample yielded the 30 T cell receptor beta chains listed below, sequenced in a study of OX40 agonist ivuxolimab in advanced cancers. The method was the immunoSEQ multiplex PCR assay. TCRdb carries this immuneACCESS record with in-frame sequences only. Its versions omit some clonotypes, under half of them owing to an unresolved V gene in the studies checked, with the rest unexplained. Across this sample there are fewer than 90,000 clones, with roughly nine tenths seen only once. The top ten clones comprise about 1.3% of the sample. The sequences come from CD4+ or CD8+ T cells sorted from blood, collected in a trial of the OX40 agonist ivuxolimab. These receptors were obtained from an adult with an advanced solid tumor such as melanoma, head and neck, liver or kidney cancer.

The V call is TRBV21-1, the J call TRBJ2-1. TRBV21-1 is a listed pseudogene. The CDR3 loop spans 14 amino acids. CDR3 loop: CASQGVSSYNEQFF. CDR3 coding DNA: TGTGCCAGCCAGGGAGTCAGCTCCTACAATGAGCAGTTCTTC.

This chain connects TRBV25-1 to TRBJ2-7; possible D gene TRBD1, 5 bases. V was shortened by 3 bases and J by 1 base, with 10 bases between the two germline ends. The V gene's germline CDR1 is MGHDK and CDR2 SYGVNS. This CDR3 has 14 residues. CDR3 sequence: CASSDQGSSYEQYF. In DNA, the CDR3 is TGTGCCAGCAGTGATCAGGGTTCGTCCTACGAGCAGTACTTC.

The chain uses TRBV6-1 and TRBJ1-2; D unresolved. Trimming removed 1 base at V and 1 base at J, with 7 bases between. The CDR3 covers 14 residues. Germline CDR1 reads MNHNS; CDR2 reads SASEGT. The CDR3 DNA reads TGTGCCAGCAGTGAAGGCAGCTTTAACTATGGCTACACCTTC. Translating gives CASSEGSFNYGYTF.

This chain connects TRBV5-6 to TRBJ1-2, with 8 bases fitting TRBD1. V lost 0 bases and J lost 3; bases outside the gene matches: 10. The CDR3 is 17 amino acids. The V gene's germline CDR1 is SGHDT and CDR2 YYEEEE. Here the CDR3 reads CASSLVGQVLQHYGYTF. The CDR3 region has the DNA TGTGCCAGCAGCTTGGTGGGACAGGTGCTTCAACACTATGGCTACACCTTC. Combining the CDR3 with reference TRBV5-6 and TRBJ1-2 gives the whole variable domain DAGVTQSPTHLIKTRGQQVTLRCSPKSGHDTVSWYQQALGQGPQFIFQYYEEEERQRGNFPDRFSGHQFPNYSSELNVNALLLGDSALYLCASSLVGQVLQHYGYTFGSGTRLTVV.

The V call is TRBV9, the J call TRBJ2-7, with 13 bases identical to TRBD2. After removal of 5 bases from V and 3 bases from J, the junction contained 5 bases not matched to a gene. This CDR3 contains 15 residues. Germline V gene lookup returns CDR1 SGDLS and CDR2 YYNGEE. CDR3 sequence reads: CASSSGLAGVYEQYF. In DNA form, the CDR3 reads TGTGCCAGCAGTTCAGGACTAGCGGGAGTCTACGAGCAGTACTTC.

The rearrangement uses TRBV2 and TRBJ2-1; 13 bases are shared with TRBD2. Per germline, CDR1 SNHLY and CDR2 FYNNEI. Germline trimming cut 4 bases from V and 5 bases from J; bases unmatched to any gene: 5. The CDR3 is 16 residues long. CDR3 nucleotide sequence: TGTGCCAGCAGTGCCCTACTAGCGGGAGGGAACAATGAGCAGTTCTTC. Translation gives CASSALLAGGNNEQFF.

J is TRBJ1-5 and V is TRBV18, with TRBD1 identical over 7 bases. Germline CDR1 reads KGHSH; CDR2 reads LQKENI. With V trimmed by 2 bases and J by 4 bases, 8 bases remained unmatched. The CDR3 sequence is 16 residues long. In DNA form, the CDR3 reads TGTGCCAGCTCACCATCAACGACAGGGAAGAATCAGCCCCAGCATTTT. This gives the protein CASSPSTTGKNQPQHF.

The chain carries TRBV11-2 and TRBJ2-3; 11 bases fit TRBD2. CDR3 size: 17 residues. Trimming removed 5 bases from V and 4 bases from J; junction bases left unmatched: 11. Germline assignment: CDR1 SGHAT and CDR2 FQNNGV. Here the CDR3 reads CASSPGLAGGSADTQYF. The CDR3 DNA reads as TGTGCCAGCAGCCCTGGGCTAGCGGGAGGTTCGGCAGATACGCAGTATTTT.

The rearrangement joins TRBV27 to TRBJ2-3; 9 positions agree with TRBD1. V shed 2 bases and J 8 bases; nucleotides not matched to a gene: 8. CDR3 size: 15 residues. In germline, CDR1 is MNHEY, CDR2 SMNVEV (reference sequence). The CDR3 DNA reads TGTGCCAGCAGTTTAGCCGGGACAGGGTCTTTTACGCAGTATTTT. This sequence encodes CASSLAGTGSFTQYF.

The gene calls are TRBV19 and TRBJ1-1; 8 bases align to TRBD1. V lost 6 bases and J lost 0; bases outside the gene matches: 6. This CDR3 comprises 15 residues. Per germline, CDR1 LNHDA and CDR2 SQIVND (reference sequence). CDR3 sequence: CASSHRGTMNTEAFF. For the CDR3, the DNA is TGTGCCAGTAGCCACAGGGGGACCATGAACACTGAAGCTTTCTTT.

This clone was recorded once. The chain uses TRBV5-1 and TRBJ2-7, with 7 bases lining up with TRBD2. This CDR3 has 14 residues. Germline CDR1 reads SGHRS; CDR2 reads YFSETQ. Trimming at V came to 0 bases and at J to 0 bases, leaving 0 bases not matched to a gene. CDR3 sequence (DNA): TGCGCCAGCAGCTTGGCGGGGGGCTCCTACGAGCAGTACTTC. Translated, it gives CASSLAGGSYEQYF.

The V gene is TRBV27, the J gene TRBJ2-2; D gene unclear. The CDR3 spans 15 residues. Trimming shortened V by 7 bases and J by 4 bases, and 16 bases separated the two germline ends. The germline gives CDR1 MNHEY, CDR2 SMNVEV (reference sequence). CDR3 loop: CASTLRVEGTGELFF. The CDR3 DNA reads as TGTGCCAGCACCCTAAGGGTAGAAGGCACCGGGGAGCTGTTTTTT.

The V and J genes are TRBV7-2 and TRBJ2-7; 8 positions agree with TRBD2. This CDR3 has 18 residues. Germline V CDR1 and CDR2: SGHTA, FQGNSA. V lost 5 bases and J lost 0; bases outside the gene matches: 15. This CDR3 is CASSPTWLAGGPSYEQYF. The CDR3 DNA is TGTGCCAGCAGCCCTACCTGGCTCGCGGGGGGACCCTCCTACGAGCAGTACTTC.

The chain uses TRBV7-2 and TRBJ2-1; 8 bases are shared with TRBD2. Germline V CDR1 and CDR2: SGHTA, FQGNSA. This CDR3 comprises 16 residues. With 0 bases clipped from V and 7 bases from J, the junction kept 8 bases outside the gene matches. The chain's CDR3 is CASSLAVIAGRNEQFF. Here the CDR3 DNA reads TGTGCCAGCAGCTTAGCGGTAATAGCGGGGAGGAATGAGCAGTTCTTC.

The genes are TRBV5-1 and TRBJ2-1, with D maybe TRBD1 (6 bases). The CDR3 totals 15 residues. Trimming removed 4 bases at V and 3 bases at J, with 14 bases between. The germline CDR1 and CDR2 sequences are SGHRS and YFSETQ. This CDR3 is CASSPGQLLYNEQFF. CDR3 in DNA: TGCGCCAGCAGCCCCGGACAGCTACTCTACAATGAGCAGTTCTTC.

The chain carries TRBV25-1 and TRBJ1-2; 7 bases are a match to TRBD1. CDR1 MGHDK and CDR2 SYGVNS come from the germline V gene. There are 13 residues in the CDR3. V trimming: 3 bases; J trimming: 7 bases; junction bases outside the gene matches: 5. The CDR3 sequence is CASSEGTARGYTF. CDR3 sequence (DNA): TGTGCCAGCAGTGAGGGGACAGCCCGTGGCTACACCTTC.

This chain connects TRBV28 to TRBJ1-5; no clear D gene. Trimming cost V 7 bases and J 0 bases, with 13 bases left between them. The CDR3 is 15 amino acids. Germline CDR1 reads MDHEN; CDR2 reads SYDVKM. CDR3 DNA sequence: TGTGCCAGCACCTCCCCGCTCTATAGCAATCAGCCCCAGCATTTT. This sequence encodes CASTSPLYSNQPQHF.

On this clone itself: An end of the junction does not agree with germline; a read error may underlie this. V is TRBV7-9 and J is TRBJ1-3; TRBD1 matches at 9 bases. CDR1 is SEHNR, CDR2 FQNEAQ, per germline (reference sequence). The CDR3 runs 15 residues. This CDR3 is CASTLQQGAGNTIYF. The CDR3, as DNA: TGTGCCAGCACCTTACAACAGGGGGCCGGAAACACCATATATTTT.

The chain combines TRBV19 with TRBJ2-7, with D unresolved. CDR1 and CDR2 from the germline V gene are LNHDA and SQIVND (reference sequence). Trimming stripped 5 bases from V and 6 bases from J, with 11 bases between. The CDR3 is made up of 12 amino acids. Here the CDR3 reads CASSGVFGEQYF. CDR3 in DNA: TGTGCCAGTAGTGGTGTCTTTGGCGAGCAGTACTTC.

In DNA form, the CDR3 reads TGTGCCAGCAGCCCCCAGGACACTGAAGCTTTCTTT. Its protein is CASSPQDTEAFF. The chain employs TRBV9 and TRBJ1-1, with no clear D. The CDR3 extends over 12 amino acids. Germline V gene sequence: CDR1 SGDLS, CDR2 YYNGEE. The germline V and J ends were trimmed by 4 bases and 3 bases, with 7 bases remaining between them. The full variable domain, rest sourced from reference TRBV9 and TRBJ1-1, is DSGVTQTPKHLITATGQRVTLRCSPRSGDLSVYWYQQSLDQGLQFLIQYYNGEERAKGNILERFSAQQFPDLHSELNLSSLELGDSALYFCASSPQDTEAFFGQGTRLTVV.

CDR3 in DNA: TGTGCCAGCAGACCTCGAGGGGGAGGGTCCTACGAGCAGTACTTC. Translation: CASRPRGGGSYEQYF. The chain links TRBV13 to TRBJ2-7; the D gene is possibly TRBD2 (7 bases). The V gene's germline CDR1 is PRHDT and CDR2 FYEKMQ (reference sequence). Trimming took off 6 bases at V and 1 base at J, with 16 bases between the two ends. The CDR3 runs 15 residues.

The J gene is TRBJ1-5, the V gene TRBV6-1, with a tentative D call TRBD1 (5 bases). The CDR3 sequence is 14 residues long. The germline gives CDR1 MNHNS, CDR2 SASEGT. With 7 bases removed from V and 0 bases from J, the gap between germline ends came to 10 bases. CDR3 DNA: TGTGCCAGCATGGCAGGGTATAGCAATCAGCCCCAGCATTTT. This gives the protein CASMAGYSNQPQHF.

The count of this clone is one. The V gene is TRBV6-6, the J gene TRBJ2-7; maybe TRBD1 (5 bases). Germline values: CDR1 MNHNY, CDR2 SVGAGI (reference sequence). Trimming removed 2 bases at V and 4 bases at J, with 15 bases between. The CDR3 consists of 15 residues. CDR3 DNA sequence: TGTGCCAGCAGTTACGATTCGCAGGGATCTTACGAGCAGTACTTC. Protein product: CASSYDSQGSYEQYF.

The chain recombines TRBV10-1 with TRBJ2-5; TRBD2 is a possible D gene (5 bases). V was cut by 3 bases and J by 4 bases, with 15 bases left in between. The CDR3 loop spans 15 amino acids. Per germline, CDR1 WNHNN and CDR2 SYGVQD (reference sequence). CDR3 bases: TGCGCCAGCAGTGATACCGGGGAGCCCCCAGAGACCCAGTACTTC. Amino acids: CASSDTGEPPETQYF.

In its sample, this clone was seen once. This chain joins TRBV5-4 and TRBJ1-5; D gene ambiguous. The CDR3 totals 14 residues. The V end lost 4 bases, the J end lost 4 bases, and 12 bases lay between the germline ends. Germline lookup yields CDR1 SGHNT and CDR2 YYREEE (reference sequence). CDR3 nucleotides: TGTGCCAGCAGCCTGGGGATCGGGAATCAGCCCCAGCATTTT. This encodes CASSLGIGNQPQHF.

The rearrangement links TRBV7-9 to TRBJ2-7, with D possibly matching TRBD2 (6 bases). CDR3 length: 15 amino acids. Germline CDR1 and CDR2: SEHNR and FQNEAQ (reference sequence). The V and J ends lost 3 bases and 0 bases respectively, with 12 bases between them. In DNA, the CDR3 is TGTGCCAGCAGCTTCGGCGGGGCGAGCTCCTACGAGCAGTACTTC. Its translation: CASSFGGASSYEQYF.

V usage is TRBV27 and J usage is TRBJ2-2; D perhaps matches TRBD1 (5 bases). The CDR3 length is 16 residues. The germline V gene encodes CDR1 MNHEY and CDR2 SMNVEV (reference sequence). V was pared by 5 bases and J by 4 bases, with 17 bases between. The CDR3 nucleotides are TGTGCCAGCAGTCTTGACGAACCTCAGGGCACCGGGGAGCTGTTTTTT. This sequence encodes CASSLDEPQGTGELFF.

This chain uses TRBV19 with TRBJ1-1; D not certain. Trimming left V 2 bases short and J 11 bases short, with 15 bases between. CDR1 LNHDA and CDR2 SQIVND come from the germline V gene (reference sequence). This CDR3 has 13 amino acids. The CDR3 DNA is TGTGCCAGTAGTATAACCGACATCCCGTTCGCTTTCTTT. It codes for CASSITDIPFAFF. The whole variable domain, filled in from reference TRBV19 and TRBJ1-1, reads DGGITQSPKYLFRKEGQNVTLSCEQNLNHDAMYWYRQDPGQGLRLIYYSQIVNDFQKGDIAEGYSVSREKKESFPLTVTSAQKNPTAFYLCASSITDIPFAFFGQGTRLTVV.

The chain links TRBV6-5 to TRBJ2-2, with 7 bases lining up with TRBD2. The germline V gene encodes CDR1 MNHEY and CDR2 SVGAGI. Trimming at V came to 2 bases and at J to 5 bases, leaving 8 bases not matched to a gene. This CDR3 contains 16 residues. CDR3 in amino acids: CASSYGRELRTGELFF. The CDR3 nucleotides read TGTGCCAGCAGTTACGGGCGGGAGCTGAGGACCGGGGAGCTGTTTTTT.

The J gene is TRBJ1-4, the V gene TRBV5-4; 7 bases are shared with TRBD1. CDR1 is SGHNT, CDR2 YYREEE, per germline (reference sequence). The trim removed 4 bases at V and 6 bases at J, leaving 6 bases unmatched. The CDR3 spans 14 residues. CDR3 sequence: CASSAEGTDEKLFF. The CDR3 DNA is TGTGCCAGCAGCGCGGAAGGGACAGATGAAAAACTGTTTTTT. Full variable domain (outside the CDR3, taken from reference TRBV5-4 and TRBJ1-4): ETGVTQSPTHLIKTRGQQVTLRCSSQSGHNTVSWYQQALGQGPQFIFQYYREEENGRGNFPPRFSGLQFPNYSSELNVNALELDDSALYLCASSAEGTDEKLFFGSGTQLSVL.